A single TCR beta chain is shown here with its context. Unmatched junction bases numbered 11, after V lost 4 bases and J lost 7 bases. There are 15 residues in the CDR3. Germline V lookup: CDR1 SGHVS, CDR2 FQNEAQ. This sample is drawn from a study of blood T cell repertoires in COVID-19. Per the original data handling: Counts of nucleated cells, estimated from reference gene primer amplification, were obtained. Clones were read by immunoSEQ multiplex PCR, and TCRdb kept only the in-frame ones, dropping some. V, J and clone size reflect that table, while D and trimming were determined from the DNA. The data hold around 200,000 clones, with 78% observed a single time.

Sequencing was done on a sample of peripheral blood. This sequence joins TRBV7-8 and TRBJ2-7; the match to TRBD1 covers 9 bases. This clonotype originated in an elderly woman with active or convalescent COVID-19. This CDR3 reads CASSYSRDRAGEQYF. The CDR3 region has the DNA TGTGCCAGCAGCTATAGCCGGGACAGGGCTGGGGAGCAGTACTTC.